The rows below give T cell receptor beta chains drawn from one sample of a study of tumor-infiltrating lymphocytes in primary liver carcinoma. TCRdb used MiXCR to reprocess the multiplex PCR reads, holding one entry per CDR3 protein. The sample yields 90,000 to 110,000 distinct CDR3 sequences, around 83% seen once. The source material was liver tumor tissue from sampling region 3. These receptors were obtained from a middle-aged man with primary liver carcinoma and hepatitis B virus infection. Each CDR3 is given with its conserved first and last residue. D genes are given only for firm matches. Part of the rows lack a size; the others show once, few, many or a class for expanded clones.

V gene: TRBV4-1
clone size: -
J gene: TRBJ2-7
D gene: TRBD1
CDR3 protein: CACSLRDRGTNEQYF
CDR3 DNA: TGCGCCTGCAGCCTCAGGGACAGGGGGACCAACGAGCAGTACTTC

V gene: TRBV27
clone size: -
J gene: TRBJ1-1
D gene: -
CDR3 protein: CASSLQGRTVAFF
CDR3 DNA: TGTGCCAGCAGTTTACAGGGACGAACTGTAGCTTTCTTC

V gene: TRBV28
clone size: -
J gene: TRBJ1-4
D gene: -
CDR3 protein: CVSIGTANEKLFF
CDR3 DNA: TGTGTCAGCATCGGGACGGCGAATGAAAAACTGTTTTTT

V gene: TRBV7-9
clone size: many
J gene: TRBJ1-4
D gene: -
CDR3 protein: CASSLAGQNEKLFF
CDR3 DNA: TGTGCCAGCAGCTTAGCTGGCCAGAATGAAAAACTGTTTTTT

V gene: TRBV28
clone size: many
J gene: TRBJ1-5
D gene: TRBD1
CDR3 protein: CASSSRQGGNQPQHF
CDR3 DNA: TGTGCCAGCAGTTCGCGACAGGGGGGGAATCAGCCCCAGCATTTT

V gene: TRBV5-4
clone size: -
J gene: TRBJ2-2
D gene: -
CDR3 protein: CAGSFDERTVELFF
CDR3 DNA: TGTGCCGGCAGCTTTGATGAGCGCACCGTGGAGCTCTTTTTT

V gene: TRBV14
clone size: -
J gene: TRBJ1-2
D gene: -
CDR3 protein: CASSTDRPNYGYTF
CDR3 DNA: TGTGCCAGTAGCACCGACAGGCCTAACTATGGCTACACCTTC

V gene: TRBV4-2
clone size: -
J gene: TRBJ2-5
D gene: -
CDR3 protein: CGSSQDLGSVETQYF
CDR3 DNA: TGTGGCAGCAGCCAAGACCTGGGATCGGTGGAGACCCAGTACTTT

V gene: TRBV4-2
clone size: -
J gene: TRBJ1-2
D gene: -
CDR3 protein: CANSRETAQGLNYGYTF
CDR3 DNA: TGTGCCAACAGCCGAGAAACAGCCCAGGGGCTTAACTATGGCTACACCTTT

V gene: TRBV28
clone size: -
J gene: TRBJ1-5
D gene: TRBD1
CDR3 protein: CASSSGTGGLYQPQHF
CDR3 DNA: TGTGCCAGCAGTTCAGGCACAGGGGGATTATATCAGCCCCAGCATTTT

V gene: TRBV5-4
clone size: -
J gene: TRBJ1-2
D gene: -
CDR3 protein: CASNSDISSSDYTF
CDR3 DNA: TGTGCCAGCAACTCGGACATTTCCTCTAGTGACTACACCTTC

V gene: TRBV6-1
clone size: few
J gene: TRBJ2-3
D gene: TRBD2
CDR3 protein: CASTEIAGGRADTQYF
CDR3 DNA: TGTGCCAGCACTGAAATAGCGGGAGGGAGGGCGGATACGCAGTATTTT

V gene: TRBV6-6
clone size: -
J gene: TRBJ1-2
D gene: -
CDR3 protein: CAIQGDGYDYAF
CDR3 DNA: TGTGCCATACAGGGTGATGGGTATGACTACGCCTTC

V gene: TRBV12-3/TRBV12-4
clone size: -
J gene: TRBJ2-7
D gene: TRBD2
CDR3 protein: CDSSRLSGDYEQYF
CDR3 DNA: TGTGACAGTAGTCGGCTTAGCGGGGACTACGAGCAGTACTTC

V gene: TRBV11-2
clone size: -
J gene: TRBJ1-2
D gene: -
CDR3 protein: CASSSFGFYGYTF
CDR3 DNA: TGTGCTAGCAGTTCATTTGGTTTCTATGGCTACACCTTC

V gene: TRBV28
clone size: once
J gene: TRBJ2-1
D gene: -
CDR3 protein: CASSLGPFNEQLF
CDR3 DNA: TGTGCCAGCAGCCTTGGACCCTTCAATGAGCAACTCTTC

V gene: TRBV21-1
clone size: -
J gene: TRBJ2-7
D gene: -
CDR3 protein: CASSRTPSGTVAGEQYF
CDR3 DNA: TGTGCCAGCAGCCGAACTCCCTCGGGGACTGTGGCGGGCGAGCAGTACTTC